The 3 T cell receptor beta chains in this list originate from one sample, sequenced in a study of blood T cell repertoires in COVID-19. TCRdb's table, derived via immunoSEQ multiplex PCR, lists solely in-frame clones and lacks some. The profile covers over 250,000 clones, with roughly 86% appearing a single time and over 2% taken by the ten largest. Sequencing was performed on PBMCs or T cells enriched from blood (not recorded which). The receptors were gathered from a woman younger than 30 who had recovered from COVID-19.

This clone was observed a handful of times. The chain couples TRBV20-1 to TRBJ1-5, with unresolved D. The CDR3 has 10 residues. Germline CDR1 reads DFQATT; CDR2 reads SNEGSKA (reference sequence). The V end was cut by 3 bases, the J end by 9 bases, with 6 bases between. The CDR3 DNA reads TGCAGTGCTAGTCTAGGGCCCCAGCATTTT. Translated, it gives CSASLGPQHF.

This clone was counted between two and nine times. The chain couples TRBV5-8 to TRBJ1-5, with 7 bases fitting TRBD1. The CDR3 length is 15 residues. V dropped 0 bases and J dropped 3; count of bases not matched to a gene: 3. Germline V gene sequence: CDR1 SGHTS, CDR2 YDEGEE. CDR3 coding DNA: TGTGCCAGCAGCTTGGGACAGGGATTCAATCAGCCCCAGCATTTT. It specifies CASSLGQGFNQPQHF.

This chain uses TRBV6-6 with TRBJ2-1; D unclear. V gave up 4 bases and J gave up 0 bases, with 4 bases separating them. The CDR3 extends over 13 amino acids. CDR1 MNHNY and CDR2 SVGAGI come from the germline V gene (reference sequence). CDR3 nucleotide sequence: TGTGCCAGCAGTTCGAGCTCCTACAATGAGCAGTTCTTC. This sequence encodes CASSSSSYNEQFF.